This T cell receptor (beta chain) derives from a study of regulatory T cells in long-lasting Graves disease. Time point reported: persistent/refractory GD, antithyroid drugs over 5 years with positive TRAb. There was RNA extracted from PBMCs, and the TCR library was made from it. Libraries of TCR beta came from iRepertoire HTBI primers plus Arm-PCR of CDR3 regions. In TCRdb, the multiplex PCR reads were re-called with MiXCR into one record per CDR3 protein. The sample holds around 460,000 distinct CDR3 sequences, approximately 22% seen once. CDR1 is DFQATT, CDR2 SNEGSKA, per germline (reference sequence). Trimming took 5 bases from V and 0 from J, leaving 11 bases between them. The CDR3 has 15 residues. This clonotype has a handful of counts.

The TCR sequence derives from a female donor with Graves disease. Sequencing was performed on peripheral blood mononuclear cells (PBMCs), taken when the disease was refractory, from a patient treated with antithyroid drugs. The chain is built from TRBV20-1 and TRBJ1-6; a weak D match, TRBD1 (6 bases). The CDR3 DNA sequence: TGCAGTGCTCCACAGGGTCTCTCCTATAATTCACCCCTCCACTTT. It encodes CSAPQGLSYNSPLHF.